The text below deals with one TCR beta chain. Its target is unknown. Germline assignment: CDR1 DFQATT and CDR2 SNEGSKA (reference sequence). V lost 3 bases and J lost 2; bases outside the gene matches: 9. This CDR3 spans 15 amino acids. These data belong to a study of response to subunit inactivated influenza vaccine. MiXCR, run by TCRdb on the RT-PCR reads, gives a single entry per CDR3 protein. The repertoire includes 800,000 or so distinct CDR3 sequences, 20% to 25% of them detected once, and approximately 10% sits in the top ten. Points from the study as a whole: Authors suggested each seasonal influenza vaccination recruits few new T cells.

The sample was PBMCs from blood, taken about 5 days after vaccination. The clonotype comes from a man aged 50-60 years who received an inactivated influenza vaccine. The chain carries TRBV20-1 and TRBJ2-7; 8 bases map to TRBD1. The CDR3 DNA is TGCAGTGCTAGTGATTCTACAGGGGGGACCTACGAGCAGTACTTC. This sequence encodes CSASDSTGGTYEQYF.